Each of the 14 T cell receptor beta chains below was sequenced from the same sample in a study of blood T cell repertoires in COVID-19. Here immunoSEQ multiplex PCR was the method, and the copy in TCRdb shows in-frame clones only, minus some. This sample has approximately 96,000 clones, with about 90% found just once. Sequencing was performed on peripheral blood. The source of these receptors is a human donor with COVID-19, enrolled during active disease. The donor label of this sample is uncertain.

The rearrangement joins TRBV28 to TRBJ1-3; possible D gene TRBD1, 6 bases. V lost 5 bases and J 5 bases, leaving 19 bases between the germline ends. The CDR3 has 16 amino acids. Germline CDR1 is MDHEN and CDR2 is SYDVKM. DNA of the CDR3: TGTGCCAGCAGTCCCCCACCGGGACATGACAGAAACACCATATATTTT. It yields the protein CASSPPPGHDRNTIYF.

The chain recombines TRBV19 with TRBJ1-5, with TRBD1 matching 7 bases. Germline CDR1 reads LNHDA; CDR2 reads SQIVND (reference sequence). The V segment lost 7 bases and the J segment 5 bases; nucleotides outside the gene matches: 11. CDR3 size: 15 residues. The CDR3 protein is CASTPDRDWDQPQHF. DNA for the CDR3: TGTGCCAGTACTCCTGACAGGGATTGGGATCAGCCCCAGCATTTT.

The chain uses TRBV5-3 and TRBJ2-3, with D unresolved. TRBV5-3 is identified as an open reading frame with a role that is uncertain. V was clipped by 4 bases and J by 6 bases, with 6 bases between them. There are 11 residues in the CDR3. CDR3 coding DNA: TGTGCCAGAAGCCCCCAGGATACGCAGTATTTT. Translated: CARSPQDTQYF.

This chain links TRBV3-1 (or the pseudogene TRBV3-2) with TRBJ1-5; perhaps TRBD1 as D (6 bases). The CDR3 length is 15 residues. V lost 6 bases and J 4 bases, leaving 16 bases between the germline ends. Germline-derived CDR1 and CDR2 are LGHDT and YNNKEL (reference sequence). The CDR3 spells CASSSGRQANQPQHF. The CDR3 DNA follows: TGTGCCAGCAGTTCCGGTAGACAGGCGAATCAGCCCCAGCATTTT.

This chain uses TRBV6-5 with TRBJ1-1; D unclear. The V gene's germline CDR1 is MNHEY and CDR2 SVGAGI. Between the trimmed V and J ends, which lost 0 bases and 6 bases, there was a span of 8 bases. The CDR3 loop spans 13 amino acids. The CDR3 sequence is CASSYSEAAEAFF. CDR3 DNA: TGTGCCAGCAGTTACTCGGAGGCTGCTGAAGCTTTCTTT.

V is TRBV19 and J is TRBJ2-3; no clear D gene. Trimming cost V 2 bases and J 4 bases, with 10 bases left between them. This CDR3 is 14 amino acids long. CDR1 LNHDA and CDR2 SQIVND come from the germline V gene (reference sequence). The CDR3 loop reads CASSIPGSADTQYF. CDR3 coding DNA: TGTGCCAGTAGTATACCGGGTTCAGCAGATACGCAGTATTTT.

The gene calls are TRBV6-1 and TRBJ1-6, with TRBD1 matching over 7 bases. Germline CDR1 and CDR2: MNHNS and SASEGT. This CDR3 has 16 amino acids. With V trimmed by 0 bases and J by 8 bases, 7 bases remained unmatched. The CDR3 DNA reads TGTGCCAGCAGTGAAGCGCCAGGGGGATCGGATTCACCCCTCCACTTT. Translated, it gives CASSEAPGGSDSPLHF.

The chain joins TRBV27 to TRBJ2-2, with 9 bases matching TRBD1. V dropped 5 bases and J dropped 3; count of bases not matched to a gene: 4. The germline V gene has CDR1 MNHEY and CDR2 SMNVEV (reference sequence). This CDR3 is 15 amino acids long. This CDR3 reads CASSRGQGYTGELFF. The CDR3 DNA follows: TGTGCCAGCAGTAGGGGACAGGGTTACACCGGGGAGCTGTTTTTT.

V usage is TRBV29-1 and J usage is TRBJ2-6; 13 bases agree with TRBD2. Germline CDR1 reads SQVTM; CDR2 reads ANQGSEA. With V trimmed by 2 bases and J by 10 bases, 8 bases remained unmatched. This CDR3 contains 16 residues. CDR3 region: CSVERPGLAGKNVLTF. CDR3 DNA sequence: TGCAGCGTTGAACGACCGGGACTAGCGGGGAAAAACGTCCTGACTTTC.

The chain is built from TRBV3-1 (or the pseudogene TRBV3-2) and TRBJ2-7; TRBD1 matches 7 bases. CDR1 LGHDT and CDR2 YNNKEL come from the germline V gene (reference sequence). V shed 1 base, J shed 4 bases, and the junction held 4 bases outside the gene matches. The CDR3 is 14 amino acids. The CDR3 region has the DNA TGTGCCAGCAGCCAAGGGTCAGGGGGATACGAGCAGTACTTC. This codes for CASSQGSGGYEQYF.

V usage is TRBV7-3 and J usage is TRBJ2-3; weak D call: TRBD2 (6 bases). This CDR3 has 15 residues. CDR1 is SGHTA and CDR2 is FQGTGA in the germline V gene. With 4 bases removed from V and 2 bases from J, the gap between germline ends came to 13 bases. The CDR3 protein is CASSSIGGITDTQYF. CDR3 DNA: TGTGCCAGCAGCTCCATCGGAGGGATCACAGATACGCAGTATTTT.

The chain employs TRBV11-3 and TRBJ1-3, with unresolved D. Looked up from germline, CDR1 is SGHNT and CDR2 is YENEEA. This CDR3 has 14 residues. The ends were cut back, 5 bases at V and 0 bases at J, with 8 bases in the middle. CDR3 DNA: TGTGCCAGCAGCCTCTTTAACTCTGGAAACACCATATATTTT. Its translation is CASSLFNSGNTIYF.

The rearrangement uses TRBV5-1 and TRBJ2-3; TRBD2 matches at 7 bases. Germline loops: CDR1 SGHRS, CDR2 YFSETQ. This CDR3 spans 15 amino acids. V dropped 3 bases and J dropped 5; count of bases not matched to a gene: 9. DNA for the CDR3: TGCGCCAGCAGCTCCGGGCGGGGGTCTGGAGATACGCAGTATTTT. It yields the protein CASSSGRGSGDTQYF.

The chain joins TRBV7-3 to TRBJ1-2, with a weak D call TRBD1 (6 bases). There are 13 residues in the CDR3. Germline-derived CDR1 and CDR2 are SGHTA and FQGTGA. V was trimmed by 3 bases and J by 6 bases, leaving 11 bases between them. In nucleotides, the CDR3 is TGTGCCAGCAGCTTCCCGGACAGAGATGGCTACACCTTC. Its translation is CASSFPDRDGYTF.